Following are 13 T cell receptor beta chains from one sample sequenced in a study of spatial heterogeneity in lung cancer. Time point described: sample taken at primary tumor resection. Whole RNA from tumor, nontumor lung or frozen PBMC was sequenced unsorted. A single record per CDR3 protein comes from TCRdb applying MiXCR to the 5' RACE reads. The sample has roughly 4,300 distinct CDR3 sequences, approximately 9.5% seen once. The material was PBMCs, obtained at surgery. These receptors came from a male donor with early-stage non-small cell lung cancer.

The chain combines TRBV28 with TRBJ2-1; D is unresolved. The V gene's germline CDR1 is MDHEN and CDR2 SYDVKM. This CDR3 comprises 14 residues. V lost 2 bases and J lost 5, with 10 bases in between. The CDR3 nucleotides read TGTGCCAGCAGTTTAAGTCTAGTAGACAATGAGCAGTTCTTC. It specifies CASSLSLVDNEQFF.

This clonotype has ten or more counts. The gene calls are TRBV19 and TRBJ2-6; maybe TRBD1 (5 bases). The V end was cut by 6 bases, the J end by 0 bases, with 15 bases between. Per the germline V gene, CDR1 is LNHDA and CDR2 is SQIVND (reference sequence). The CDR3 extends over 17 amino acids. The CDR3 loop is CASRKRQGSSGANVLTF. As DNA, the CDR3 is TGTGCCAGTAGGAAACGGCAGGGCTCCTCTGGGGCCAACGTCCTGACTTTC. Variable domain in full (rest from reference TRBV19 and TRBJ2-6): DGGITQSPKYLFRKEGQNVTLSCEQNLNHDAMYWYRQDPGQGLRLIYYSQIVNDFQKGDIAEGYSVSREKKESFPLTVTSAQKNPTAFYLCASRKRQGSSGANVLTFGAGSRLTVL.

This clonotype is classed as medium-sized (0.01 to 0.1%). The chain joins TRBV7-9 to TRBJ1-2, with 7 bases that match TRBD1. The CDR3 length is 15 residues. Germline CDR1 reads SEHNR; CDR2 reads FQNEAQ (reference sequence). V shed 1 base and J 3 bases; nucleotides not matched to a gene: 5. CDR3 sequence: CASSLVAGGHYGYTF. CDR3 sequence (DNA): TGTGCCAGCAGCTTAGTGGCAGGGGGACACTATGGCTACACCTTC. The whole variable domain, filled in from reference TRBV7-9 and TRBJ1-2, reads DTGVSQNPRHKITKRGQNVTFRCDPISEHNRLYWYRQTLGQGPEFLTYFQNEAQLEKSRLLSDRFSAERPKGSFSTLEIQRTEQGDSAMYLCASSLVAGGHYGYTFGSGTRLTVV.

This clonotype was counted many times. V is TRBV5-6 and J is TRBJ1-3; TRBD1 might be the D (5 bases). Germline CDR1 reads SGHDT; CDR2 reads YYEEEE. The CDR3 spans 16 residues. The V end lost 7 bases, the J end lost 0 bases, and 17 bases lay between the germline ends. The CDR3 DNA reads TGTGCCAGCGGCCAACCAACAGGACTCTCTGGAAACACCATATATTTT. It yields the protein CASGQPTGLSGNTIYF.

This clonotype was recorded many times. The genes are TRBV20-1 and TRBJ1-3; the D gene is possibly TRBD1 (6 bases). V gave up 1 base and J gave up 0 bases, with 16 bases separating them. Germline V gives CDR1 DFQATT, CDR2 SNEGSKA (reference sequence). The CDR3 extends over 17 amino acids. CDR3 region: CSARGGLGADSGNTIYF. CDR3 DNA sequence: TGCAGTGCTAGAGGGGGGCTGGGCGCTGACTCTGGAAACACCATATATTTT.

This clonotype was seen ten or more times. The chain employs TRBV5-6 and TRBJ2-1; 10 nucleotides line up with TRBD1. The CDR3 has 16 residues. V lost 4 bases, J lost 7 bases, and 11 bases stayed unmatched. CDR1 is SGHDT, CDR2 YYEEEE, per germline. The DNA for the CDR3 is TGTGCCAGCAGCCCGTTGACAGGGGGCGCTTCGAATGAGCAGTTCTTC. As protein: CASSPLTGGASNEQFF.

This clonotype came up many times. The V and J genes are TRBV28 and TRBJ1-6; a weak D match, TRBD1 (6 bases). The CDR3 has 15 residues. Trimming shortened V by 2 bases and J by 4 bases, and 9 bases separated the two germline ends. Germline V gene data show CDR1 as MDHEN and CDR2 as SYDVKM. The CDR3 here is CASSLLGAYNSPLHF. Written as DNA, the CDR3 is TGTGCCAGCAGTTTACTGGGGGCATATAATTCACCCCTCCACTTT.

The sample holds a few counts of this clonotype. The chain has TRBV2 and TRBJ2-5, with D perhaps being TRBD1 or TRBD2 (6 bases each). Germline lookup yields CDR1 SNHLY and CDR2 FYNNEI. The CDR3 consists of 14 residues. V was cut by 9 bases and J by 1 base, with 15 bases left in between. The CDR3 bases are TGTGCCAGGGGGCGGGGACAAGGCCAAGAGACCCAGTACTTC. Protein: CARGRGQGQETQYF.

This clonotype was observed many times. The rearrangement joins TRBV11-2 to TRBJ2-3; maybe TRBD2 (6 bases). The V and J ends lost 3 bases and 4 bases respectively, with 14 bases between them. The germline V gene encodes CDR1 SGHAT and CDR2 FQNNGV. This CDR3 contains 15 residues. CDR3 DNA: TGTGCCAGCAGCTTGCGTGAGGGAGGAGCAGATACGCAGTATTTT. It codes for CASSLREGGADTQYF.

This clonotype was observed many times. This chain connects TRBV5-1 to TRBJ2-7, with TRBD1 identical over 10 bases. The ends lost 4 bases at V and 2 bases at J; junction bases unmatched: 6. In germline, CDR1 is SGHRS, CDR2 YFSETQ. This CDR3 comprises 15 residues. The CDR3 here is CASSHLGQGAYEQYF. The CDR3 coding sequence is TGCGCCAGCAGCCACCTAGGACAGGGGGCCTACGAGCAGTACTTC.

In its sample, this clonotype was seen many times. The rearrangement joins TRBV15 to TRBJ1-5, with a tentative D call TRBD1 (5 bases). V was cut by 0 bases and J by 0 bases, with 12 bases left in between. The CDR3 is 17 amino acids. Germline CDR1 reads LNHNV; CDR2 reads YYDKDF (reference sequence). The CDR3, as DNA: TGTGCCACCAGCAGAGATAGGCTAGGGGCTAGCAATCAGCCCCAGCATTTT. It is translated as CATSRDRLGASNQPQHF.

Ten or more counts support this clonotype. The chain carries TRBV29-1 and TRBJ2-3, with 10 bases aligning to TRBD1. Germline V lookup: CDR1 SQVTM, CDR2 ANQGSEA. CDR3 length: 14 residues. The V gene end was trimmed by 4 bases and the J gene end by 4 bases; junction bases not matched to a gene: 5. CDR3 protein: CSVGLGQGSDTQYF. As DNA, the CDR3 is TGCAGCGTTGGGCTGGGACAGGGGTCAGATACGCAGTATTTT.

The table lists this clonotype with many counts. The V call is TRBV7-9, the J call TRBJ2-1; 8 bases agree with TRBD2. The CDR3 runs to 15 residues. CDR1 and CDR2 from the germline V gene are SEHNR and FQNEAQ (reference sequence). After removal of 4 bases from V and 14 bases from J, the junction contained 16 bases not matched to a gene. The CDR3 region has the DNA TGTGCCAGCAGCTACTCCGGCGGGGGGCTCGGAAGGGAGTTCTTC. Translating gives CASSYSGGGLGREFF.